This T cell receptor beta chain was profiled in a study of shared clonotypes between healthy human individuals. Notes on the study in general: Between several donors, naive CD4 clonotypes were shared at a level of around 5.2%. Among donors, clonotype sharing was expected to be affected by sequencing depth.

Turning to this clone: Its specificity is unknown.

Germline CDR1 reads SGHRS; CDR2 reads YFSETQ. The V gene lost 1 base and the J gene lost 3 bases, with 14 bases spanning the gap. There are 17 residues in the CDR3. TCRdb keeps only in-frame clones here, not all; method: immunoSEQ multiplex PCR. The table includes around 550,000 clones, almost 97% detected once. This rearrangement joins TRBV5-1 to TRBJ2-6, with D unresolved. Sequenced: naive CD4+ T cells sorted from blood. The subset: CD45RA+ positively selected. The TCR sequence derives from a woman in her 30s in good health. CDR3 DNA sequence: TGCGCCAGCAGCTTGAGGGCCCGGCCCGGTGGGGCCAACGTCCTGACTTTC. It codes for CASSLRARPGGANVLTF. Filled out from reference TRBV5-1 and TRBJ2-6, the complete variable domain reads KAGVTQTPRYLIKTRGQQVTLSCSPISGHRSVSWYQQTPGQGLQFLFEYFSETQRNKGNFPGRFSGRQFSNSRSEMNVSTLELGDSALYLCASSLRARPGGANVLTFGAGSRLTVL.